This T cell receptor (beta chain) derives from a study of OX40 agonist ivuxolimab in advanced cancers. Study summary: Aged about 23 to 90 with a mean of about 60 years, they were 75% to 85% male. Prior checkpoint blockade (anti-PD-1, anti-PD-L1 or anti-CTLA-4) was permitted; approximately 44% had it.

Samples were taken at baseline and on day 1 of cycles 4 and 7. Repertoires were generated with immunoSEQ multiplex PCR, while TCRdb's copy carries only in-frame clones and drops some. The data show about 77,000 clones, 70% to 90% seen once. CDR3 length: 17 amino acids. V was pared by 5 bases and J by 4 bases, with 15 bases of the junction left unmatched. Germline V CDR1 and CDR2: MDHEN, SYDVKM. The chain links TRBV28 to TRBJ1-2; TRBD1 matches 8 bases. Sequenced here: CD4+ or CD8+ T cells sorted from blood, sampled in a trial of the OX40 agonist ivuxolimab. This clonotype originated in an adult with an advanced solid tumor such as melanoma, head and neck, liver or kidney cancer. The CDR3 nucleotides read TGTGCCAGCAGTATTACCGGGACAGGTTATTTAACCTATGGCTACACCTTC. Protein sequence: CASSITGTGYLTYGYTF.